Shown below are 10 T cell receptor beta chains from a single sample sequenced in a study of OX40 agonist ivuxolimab in advanced cancers. Profiling relied on immunoSEQ multiplex PCR, and the TCRdb table lists in-frame clones only, not all of them. The table lists about 19,000 clones, 75% to 85% of them singletons. Specimen: CD4+ or CD8+ T cells sorted from blood, collected in a trial of the OX40 agonist ivuxolimab. The receptors derive from an adult with an advanced solid tumor such as melanoma, head and neck, liver or kidney cancer.

The genes are TRBV2 and TRBJ2-2; TRBD1 might be the D (6 bases). Germline assignment: CDR1 SNHLY and CDR2 FYNNEI. Trimming stripped 5 bases from V and 4 bases from J, with 14 bases between. The CDR3 sequence is 15 residues long. The DNA of the CDR3 is TGTGCCAGCAGTTACAGGGCCATTGGCACCGGGGAGCTGTTTTTT. Translated, it gives CASSYRAIGTGELFF.

The chain is built from TRBV5-6 and TRBJ1-5; D may be TRBD1 (6 bases). Germline CDR1 is SGHDT and CDR2 is YYEEEE. The V gene lost 1 base and the J gene lost 7 bases, with 15 bases spanning the gap. The CDR3 contains 15 residues. DNA of the CDR3: TGTGCCAGCAGCTTGTGGGGACAAGGCACGCAGCCCCAGCATTTT. Translation: CASSLWGQGTQPQHF.

The rearrangement joins TRBV2 to TRBJ2-7; a weak D match, TRBD2 (6 bases). V gave up 4 bases and J gave up 4 bases, with 14 bases separating them. The CDR3 has 14 amino acids. Per the germline V gene, CDR1 is SNHLY and CDR2 is FYNNEI. The CDR3 here is CASSAQTRGYEQYF. Written as DNA, the CDR3 is TGTGCCAGCAGTGCGCAAACTCGGGGGTACGAGCAGTACTTC. The full variable domain, its missing parts supplied by reference TRBV2 and TRBJ2-7, is EPEVTQTPSHQVTQMGQEVILRCVPISNHLYFYWYRQILGQKVEFLVSFYNNEISEKSEIFDDQFSVERPDGSNFTLKIRSTKLEDSAMYFCASSAQTRGYEQYFGPGTRLTVT.

This clone was recorded only once. The CDR3 region is CASSITPDRANTEAFF. CDR3 in DNA: TGTGCCAGTAGTATTACACCCGACAGGGCGAACACTGAAGCTTTCTTT. The chain couples TRBV19 to TRBJ1-1, with TRBD1 matching over 7 bases. Germline lookup yields CDR1 LNHDA and CDR2 SQIVND (reference sequence). The length of the CDR3 is 16 residues. V was pared by 3 bases and J by 1 base, with 8 bases of the junction left unmatched.

The chain couples TRBV27 to TRBJ1-2; 7 bases match TRBD1. This CDR3 has 17 amino acids. Germline CDR1 reads MNHEY; CDR2 reads SMNVEV (reference sequence). Trimming removed 6 bases from V and 3 bases from J; junction bases left unmatched: 16. Here the CDR3 reads CASSPTGAFRKDYGYTF. The CDR3 DNA follows: TGTGCCAGCAGCCCAACAGGGGCCTTTAGGAAGGACTATGGCTACACCTTC.

The chain couples TRBV19 to TRBJ2-3; TRBD1 agrees at 8 bases. Trimming at V came to 5 bases and at J to 0 bases, leaving 4 bases not matched to a gene. The CDR3 runs 15 residues. Germline assignment: CDR1 LNHDA and CDR2 SQIVND (reference sequence). As DNA, the CDR3 is TGTGCCAGTAGTCCAACAGGGGGTAGCACAGATACGCAGTATTTT. It specifies CASSPTGGSTDTQYF.

V usage is TRBV7-9 and J usage is TRBJ2-7; D remains unclear. Trimming took 1 base from V and 3 from J, leaving 4 bases between them. This CDR3 comprises 12 residues. From germline, CDR1 is SEHNR and CDR2 FQNEAQ (reference sequence). The CDR3 loop is CASSLDHYEQYF. The CDR3 DNA is TGTGCCAGCAGCTTAGATCACTACGAGCAGTACTTC.

The chain joins TRBV28 to TRBJ1-6; D is unclear. Germline-derived CDR1 and CDR2 are MDHEN and SYDVKM. The V gene lost 7 bases and the J gene lost 4 bases, with 11 bases spanning the gap. CDR3 length: 14 amino acids. CDR3 sequence: CASTGPVYNSPLHF. CDR3 nucleotides: TGTGCCAGCACTGGCCCGGTTTATAATTCACCCCTCCACTTT.

This chain connects TRBV11-3 to TRBJ2-1, with D uncertain. Germline loops: CDR1 SGHNT, CDR2 YENEEA. Trimming cost V 8 bases and J 6 bases, with 17 bases left between them. The CDR3 length is 14 residues. The CDR3 loop is CASAERTGSNEQFF. The DNA of the CDR3 is TGTGCCAGCGCCGAAAGGACGGGTTCCAATGAGCAGTTCTTC. The variable domain in full, with the rest retrieved from reference TRBV11-3 and TRBJ2-1, is EAGVVQSPRYKIIEKKQPVAFWCNPISGHNTLYWYLQNLGQGPELLIRYENEEAVDDSQLPKDRFSAERLKGVDSTLKIQPAELGDSAVYLCASAERTGSNEQFFGPGTRLTVL.

The rearrangement joins TRBV20-1 to TRBJ1-5; D perhaps matches TRBD1 (6 bases). The V gene lost 6 bases and the J gene lost 12 bases, with 15 bases spanning the gap. CDR3 length: 11 amino acids. The V gene's germline CDR1 is DFQATT and CDR2 SNEGSKA (reference sequence). The CDR3 DNA reads as TGCAGTGCAAAGGACAGTCCCCTCCAGCATTTT. Translation gives CSAKDSPLQHF.